This T cell receptor (beta chain) was sequenced for a study of shared clonotypes between healthy human individuals. Points from the study as a whole: Clonotypes which were not shared had lower generation probabilities than clonotypes that all four donors shared. Across a few donors, naive CD4 shared approximately 4.5%, naive CD8 about 3.2%, memory CD4 roughly 2.5%, memory CD8 0.4% to 0.5%. It was the few donors that limited the genetic and exposure-history diversity represented. Naive subsets usually exceeded memory subsets in estimated richness.

Generated by immunoSEQ multiplex PCR, the TCRdb table keeps only in-frame clones and is missing some. Of just under 350,000 clones listed, less than 75% were seen once; the top ten hold roughly a tenth. This clone was found once. The antigen remains undetermined. In germline, CDR1 is GTSNPN, CDR2 SVGIG (reference sequence). The length of the CDR3 is 13 residues. Trimming removed 5 bases from V and 3 bases from J, with 13 bases in between. V and J are TRBV30 and TRBJ2-5; TRBD2 might be the D (6 bases). Sequenced material: memory CD4+ T cells sorted from blood. The subset is: CD45RA-negative fraction. The clonotype was recovered from a man aged 25 to 40 in good health. CDR3 DNA sequence: TGTGCCTGGGATGGGGGACTCGAAGAGACCCAGTACTTC. This translates into CAWDGGLEETQYF.